This T cell receptor beta chain was documented in a study of T cells in Graves' hyperthyroidism and ophthalmopathy (dated by TCRdb to the late 2010s). Regarding the complete study: Peripheral blood was collected at initial diagnosis, before any treatment. To identify distinguishing TCR V-J signatures, a discovery cohort of 95 to 100 patients was used, comprising 43 with Graves' ophthalmopathy and some 57 with stable Graves' hyperthyroidism. An independent validation cohort of some 18 hyperthyroidism patients and approximately 16 patients who later progressed to ophthalmopathy tested prospective prediction of ophthalmopathy. The roughly 91 discovery patients were randomly divided into training and test sets at a 7:3 ratio. The study also compared thyroid tissue and blood T-cell repertoires from more than five Graves' hyperthyroidism patients. Once sampling was done, hyperthyroidism patients were given methimazole at a starting dose of 30 mg daily, whereas ophthalmopathy patients were given high-dose intravenous methylprednisolone. The paper reports TCR Vbeta CDR3 sequencing of approximately 140 peripheral blood samples: approximately 43 ophthalmopathy, fewer than 80 hyperthyroidism and around 17 progressor patients.

This clonotype was detected many times. No cognate antigen has been identified for it. Per-nucleotide qualities are absent, and no much larger clonotype sits a single base away. Overall results and qualifications from the work: Most expanded thyroid clonotypes (frequency above 0.001) were also detected in blood, a finding suggesting that blood repertoires may reflect thyroid immune responses. No statistical method was used to fix the sample size in advance, and group allocation was not hidden from the investigators. During validation, the model predicted progression to ophthalmopathy a median of approximately 6 months ahead of onset, with around 65% sensitivity and under 85% specificity. A model built on a 13 V-J signature distinguished ophthalmopathy from stable hyperthyroidism, reaching roughly 88% sensitivity and around 81% specificity in cross-validation and 80%/75% in testing.

The TCR beta CDR3 regions were amplified from the RNA transcripts. For the first round of RT-PCR on the TCR CDR3, the HTBI primer set was used together with the Qiagen OneStep RT-PCR kit. Libraries were constructed in a second round of multiplex PCR, after which size selection and purification were performed. Libraries were sequenced paired-end with 100 bp reads on an Illumina HiSeq2000. In the original analysis: SOAPnuke was used to process the raw data, throwing out any read that contained adapters or uncalled bases, had a mean Phred below 15, or lacked an exact constant-primer or identifier match. High-quality paired reads were merged with COPE v1.2.5, and unique nucleotide sequences were defined as clonotypes. Clonotypes were aligned to IMGT TRBV, TRBD and TRBJ reference segments using MiTCR v1.1. The analysis included only V-J combinations with a frequency above 0.0001, which together covered roughly 99% of the repertoires. A TCS score was defined as the ratio of F50 (clonal expansion) to E x V (chaos), with BLOSUM62-based TCRdist applied between CDR3 peptides within each V-J. Welch's t-statistics and random forest reduced around 550 V-J features to 10 to 15, which were used in a naive Bayes classifier (R e1071). TCRdb reanalyzed the raw reads on its own, using fastp at Q25 for trimming and MiXCR for clone calling, and kept in-frame beta chains. Rows with a matching CDR3 protein are joined into one entry that keeps the most common DNA and genes. These V and J calls are TCRdb output, not the study's own analysis. This sample holds about 640,000 distinct CDR3 sequences; approximately 15% were observed only once. The ten largest make up under 15% of the sample.

Moderately to severely active disease, a Clinical Activity Score of at least 3, a NOSPECS grade of at least 4, and a duration under 3 months were present in ophthalmopathy patients. Patients with uncontrolled infections, other autoimmune diseases, pregnancy or lactation were excluded. Clinical symptoms, serum thyroxine and TRAb, thyroid ultrasound, and orbital computed tomography formed the basis for the diagnoses. PBMCs were separated from under 11 ml of fresh peripheral blood using Ficoll-Paque density gradient centrifugation. Trizol reagent was used to extract total RNA, and RNA quality was then checked on an Agilent 2100 Bioanalyzer. Trimming takes 0 bases from V and 7 bases from J, and the germline ends sit 10 bases apart. The CDR3 starts with the cysteine, ends with the phenylalanine, and has 12 residues. Of the read, only the CDR3 DNA is kept; its 36 bases are in frame from base 1. CDR1 and CDR2 are read off the germline V gene as SQVTM and ANQGSEA.

Sequences were obtained from blood. The clonotype originates from a woman aged 45-65 years with Graves' ophthalmopathy. The rearrangement joined TRBV29-1 to TRBJ2-7; tentative D gene TRBD1, with 5 bases matching. This receptor has the CDR3 CSVEEGQTEQYF. The DNA sequence is as follows: TGCAGCGTTGAAGAGGGGCAGACGGAGCAGTACTTC.